A single sample is the source of the 19 T cell receptor beta chains below, sequenced in a study of shared clonotypes between healthy human individuals (TCRdb year 2020). Libraries were built with the immunoSEQ multiplex PCR assay. The table was pulled from immuneACCESS by TCRdb, which kept in-frame rearrangements only. Such tables lose some clones; where checked, under half of the loss comes from unresolved V genes, and the rest has no known cause. The sample data list roughly 2.2 million clones, and just under 95% of these were observed just once. About 0.36% of the sample is in the top ten clones. The sequenced material came from naive CD4+ T cells from PBMCs. The cell subset or site label, read with the paper, signifies: CD45RA+ positively selected. Receptor source: a man younger than 35 in good health. Some clones in this sample may be carry-over from other donors' samples.

The V and J genes are TRBV19 and TRBJ1-5, with D perhaps TRBD1 (5 bases). CDR3 length equals 19 residues. V lost 6 bases and J lost 0, with 24 bases in between. CDR1 is LNHDA and CDR2 is SQIVND in the germline V gene (reference sequence). The CDR3 region has the DNA TGTGCCAGTAGGCCGGGACTAGAAATTATTCCTTATAGCAATCAGCCCCAGCATTTT. Protein: CASRPGLEIIPYSNQPQHF.

The V gene is TRBV27, the J gene TRBJ1-2; D unclear. Trimming stripped 6 bases from V and 2 bases from J, with 19 bases between. This CDR3 comprises 16 residues. CDR1 is MNHEY, CDR2 SMNVEV, per germline (reference sequence). In DNA form, the CDR3 reads TGTGCCAGCAGCCCCCGACCTTCTAAACTAAACTATGGCTACACCTTC. It translates to CASSPRPSKLNYGYTF.

The chain uses TRBV4-3 and TRBJ2-3, with D possibly TRBD1 on 5 matching bases. Trimming took off 0 bases at V and 1 base at J, with 8 bases between the two ends. Germline CDR1 reads LGHNA; CDR2 reads YSLEER. CDR3 length equals 15 residues. For the CDR3, the DNA is TGCGCCAGCAGCCAAGAAGGGGTGGGCACAGATACGCAGTATTTT. This sequence encodes CASSQEGVGTDTQYF.

The chain has TRBV6-6 and TRBJ1-1; D is unresolved. From germline, CDR1 is MNHNY and CDR2 SVGAGI (reference sequence). Trimming took off 7 bases at V and 5 bases at J, with 11 bases between the two ends. This CDR3 comprises 12 residues. The CDR3 bases are TGTGCCAGCAAATCATGGGAGACTGAAGCTTTCTTT. Translating it yields CASKSWETEAFF.

CDR3 DNA sequence: TGCGCCAGCAGCCAGGACACCACAGATACGCAGTATTTT. Protein: CASSQDTTDTQYF. The rearrangement links TRBV4-3 to TRBJ2-3; TRBD1 might be the D (5 bases). V shed 3 bases and J shed 2 bases, with 6 bases lying between them. Germline V gene lookup returns CDR1 LGHNA and CDR2 YSLEER. CDR3 size: 13 residues.

The chain employs TRBV6-5 and TRBJ2-5; D unclear. Per the germline V gene, CDR1 is MNHEY and CDR2 is SVGAGI. Trimming left V 2 bases short and J 3 bases short, with 1 base between. This CDR3 contains 11 residues. CDR3 nucleotide sequence: TGTGCCAGCAGTTACGAAGAGACCCAGTACTTC. It encodes CASSYEETQYF.

This sequence joins TRBV6-5 and TRBJ1-4; no definite D call. Deletions cut 1 base from V and 2 bases from J, with 8 bases between. The CDR3 totals 15 residues. The germline V gene has CDR1 MNHEY and CDR2 SVGAGI. CDR3 region: CASSYFGGTNEKLFF. CDR3 DNA sequence: TGTGCCAGCAGTTACTTCGGTGGCACTAATGAAAAACTGTTTTTT.

This sequence joins TRBV7-9 and TRBJ2-5, with 10 positions matching TRBD2. Germline values: CDR1 SEHNR, CDR2 FQNEAQ (reference sequence). V was clipped by 8 bases and J by 5 bases; unmatched bases: 5. This CDR3 is 13 amino acids long. The CDR3 loop reads CASGLAGEETQYF. CDR3 bases: TGTGCCAGCGGGCTAGCGGGAGAGGAGACCCAGTACTTC.

The V call is TRBV5-1, the J call TRBJ2-7; D is perhaps TRBD1 or TRBD2 (5 bases each). CDR3 size: 17 residues. V lost 1 base and J 2 bases, leaving 19 bases between the germline ends. Looked up from germline, CDR1 is SGHRS and CDR2 is YFSETQ. In DNA form, the CDR3 reads TGCGCCAGCAGCTTGCTTACGGTAGGGACGGGACCCTACGAGCAGTACTTC. Amino acid sequence: CASSLLTVGTGPYEQYF.

The chain has TRBV9 and TRBJ2-1; D is undetermined. Trimming pared 0 bases from V and 3 bases from J, leaving 13 bases between. Germline V CDR1 and CDR2: SGDLS, YYNGEE. This CDR3 has 16 amino acids. CDR3 amino acids: CASSVGVSSHYNEQFF. CDR3 DNA sequence: TGTGCCAGCAGCGTAGGTGTTAGCAGCCACTACAATGAGCAGTTCTTC.

The chain uses TRBV18 and TRBJ1-3, with D uncertain. V was shortened by 3 bases and J by 0 bases, with 12 bases between the two germline ends. CDR1 and CDR2 from the germline V gene are KGHSH and LQKENI. This CDR3 has 16 residues. DNA of the CDR3: TGTGCCAGCTCACCCGTTGCCGACTACTCTGGAAACACCATATATTTT. This translates into CASSPVADYSGNTIYF.

The sample holds one count of this clone. The chain couples TRBV6-5 to TRBJ2-3; 8 bases are shared with TRBD1. The CDR3 spans 15 residues. V lost 6 bases and J lost 2; bases outside the gene matches: 7. The V gene's germline CDR1 is MNHEY and CDR2 SVGAGI. The CDR3 loop reads CASSFGQGPTDTQYF. The CDR3 region has the DNA TGTGCCAGCAGCTTCGGACAGGGACCCACAGATACGCAGTATTTT.

The chain joins TRBV7-2 to TRBJ2-1; 9 bases agree with TRBD1. V shed 7 bases, J shed 6 bases, and the junction held 16 bases outside the gene matches. The CDR3 length is 17 residues. Germline V CDR1 and CDR2: SGHTA, FQGNSA. CDR3 DNA: TGTGCCAGCACCCTGGGTAGGCGGGACAGGGCCGCCAATGAGCAGTTCTTC. Residues: CASTLGRRDRAANEQFF.

This clone was seen a single time. The gene calls are TRBV27 and TRBJ1-5; unclear D gene. The V and J ends lost 5 bases and 5 bases respectively, with 13 bases between them. The CDR3 extends over 14 amino acids. Germline V gene data show CDR1 as MNHEY and CDR2 as SMNVEV (reference sequence). The CDR3 protein is CASSNTGVDQPQHF. CDR3 sequence (DNA): TGTGCCAGCAGTAACACCGGGGTCGATCAGCCCCAGCATTTT.

The rearrangement links TRBV7-2 to TRBJ1-1; D is uncertain. The CDR3 runs 16 residues. The germline gives CDR1 SGHTA, CDR2 FQGNSA. The V end lost 2 bases, the J end lost 1 base, and 14 bases lay between the germline ends. CDR3 loop: CASSLTPPFGNTEAFF. The CDR3 DNA reads as TGTGCCAGCAGCTTAACCCCACCCTTTGGGAACACTGAAGCTTTCTTT. Full variable domain (missing parts from reference TRBV7-2 and TRBJ1-1): GAGVSQSPSNKVTEKGKDVELRCDPISGHTALYWYRQSLGQGLEFLIYFQGNSAPDKSGLPSDRFSAERTGGSVSTLTIQRTQQEDSAVYLCASSLTPPFGNTEAFFGQGTRLTVV.

The rearrangement uses TRBV29-1 and TRBJ2-5; no firm D call. The V gene lost 8 bases and the J gene lost 1 base, with 11 bases spanning the gap. The CDR3 contains 12 residues. CDR1 is SQVTM and CDR2 is ANQGSEA in the germline V gene. CDR3 in amino acids: CSLFGPQETQYF. As DNA, the CDR3 is TGCAGCCTCTTCGGGCCCCAAGAGACCCAGTACTTC.

This clone showed up just once. Other nucleotide sequences from this sample produce the same CDR3. The rearrangement uses TRBV9 and TRBJ2-1; no clear D. Per the germline V gene, CDR1 is SGDLS and CDR2 is YYNGEE. The CDR3 totals 16 residues. Between the trimmed V and J ends, which lost 0 bases and 1 base, there was a span of 11 bases. The CDR3 sequence is CASSVDPGNSYNEQFF. The CDR3, as DNA: TGTGCCAGCAGCGTAGATCCAGGCAATTCCTACAATGAGCAGTTCTTC.

This clone has just a few counts. The chain joins TRBV10-3 to TRBJ1-5; 7 positions match TRBD1. V dropped 9 bases and J dropped 11; count of bases not matched to a gene: 13. The germline V gene encodes CDR1 ENHRY and CDR2 SYGVKD. The CDR3 consists of 13 residues. The chain's CDR3 is CAMREGTQGAQHF. CDR3 sequence (DNA): TGTGCCATGAGAGAGGGGACCCAGGGGGCCCAGCATTTT.

CDR3: CASSLVGLGAATNEKLFF. The CDR3 region has the DNA TGTGCCAGCAGCTTAGTCGGGCTGGGGGCAGCAACTAATGAAAAACTGTTTTTT. The rearrangement joins TRBV7-6 to TRBJ1-4; D may be TRBD1 (6 bases). CDR1 and CDR2 from the germline V gene are SGHVS and FNYEAQ. The V end was cut by 1 base, the J end by 0 bases, with 15 bases between. The CDR3 loop spans 18 amino acids.